The 32 T cell receptor beta chains below come from one sample, sequenced in a study of lung T cells in sarcoidosis with Löfgren's syndrome. TCRdb used MiXCR to reprocess the reads, holding one entry per CDR3 protein. The data contain about 20,000 distinct CDR3 sequences, roughly 22% of them seen just once; the ten biggest clones take up roughly 4.3%. Specimen: CD4+ T cells from PBMCs. Receptors originate from a human donor with sarcoidosis (Löfgren's syndrome or another form), or a control subject (not recorded which).

In the case of this clonotype: This may come from a read error, since a much larger clone is one base off. The chain recombines TRBV2 with TRBJ2-5; 7 bases map to TRBD1. The germline V gene encodes CDR1 SNHLY and CDR2 FYNNEI. The CDR3 has 12 amino acids. The CDR3 DNA reads as TGTTCCAGCATTGAACAGGGGACCGCCCAGTACTTC. Its translation is CSSIEQGTAQYF.

On this clonotype: A much more abundant neighbour one base away suggests this may be a read error. V is TRBV5-4 and J is TRBJ2-3; no firm D call. The CDR3 sequence is 11 residues long. Trimming stripped 0 bases from V and 7 bases from J, with 3 bases between. CDR1 and CDR2 (germline): SGHNT, YYREEE (reference sequence). The CDR3, as DNA: TGTGCCAGCAGCTTGGCTTATACGCAGTATTTT. As protein: CASSLAYTQYF.

In the case of this clonotype: One base away lies a much larger clone, so this may be a sequencing read error. The chain couples TRBV10-3 to TRBJ1-1; TRBD1 might be the D (6 bases). Per germline, CDR1 ENHRY and CDR2 SYGVKD. V was cut by 0 bases and J by 0 bases, with 14 bases left in between. The CDR3 sequence is 17 residues long. The CDR3 region has the DNA TGTGCCATCAGTGAGTCGGAGGGGGGCCCCATGAACACTGAAGCTTTCTTT. Protein sequence: CAISESEGGPMNTEAFF.

Judged by abundance, this clonotype is medium-sized. This chain joins TRBV27 and TRBJ1-1, with D uncertain. Trimming took off 9 bases at V and 2 bases at J, with 7 bases between the two ends. Germline CDR1 MNHEY, CDR2 SMNVEV (reference sequence). The CDR3 has 11 residues. CDR3 DNA sequence: TGTGCCAGGCTTTATAACACTGAAGCTTTCTTT. Residues: CARLYNTEAFF.

The rearrangement links TRBV12-3 or TRBV12-4 to TRBJ1-1; D gene uncertain. This CDR3 comprises 14 residues. Trimming removed 3 bases from V and 0 bases from J, with 8 bases in between. The CDR3 DNA reads TGTGCCAGCAGTTTGGAGTTGATGAACACTGAAGCTTTCTTT. It codes for CASSLELMNTEAFF.

This clonotype was observed many times. The genes are TRBV3-1 and TRBJ2-5; 9 nucleotides align to TRBD2. The CDR3 loop spans 15 amino acids. V trimming: 4 bases; J trimming: 2 bases; junction bases outside the gene matches: 5. Germline loops: CDR1 LGHDT, CDR2 YNNKEL (reference sequence). DNA for the CDR3: TGTGCCAGCAGCCCCCTAGCGGGGTATCAAGAGACCCAGTACTTC. Its translation is CASSPLAGYQETQYF.

In this sample, this clonotype is medium-sized (0.01 to 0.1%). J is TRBJ1-1 and V is TRBV6-6, with D possibly being TRBD1 (6 bases). Germline lookup yields CDR1 MNHNY and CDR2 SVGAGI (reference sequence). Trimming pared 2 bases from V and 1 base from J, leaving 11 bases between. The CDR3 has 15 amino acids. CDR3 in amino acids: CASSYRTVTNTEAFF. The CDR3 nucleotides are TGTGCCAGCAGTTACAGGACAGTGACGAACACTGAAGCTTTCTTT.

With regard to this clonotype: A much larger clonotype is one base distant, so this may be a read error. The chain combines TRBV18 with TRBJ2-7; D unresolved. The CDR3 has 14 amino acids. Per the germline V gene, CDR1 is KGHSH and CDR2 is LQKENI. The CDR3 reads CTSSPRTDLYEQYF. The CDR3 region has the DNA TGTACCAGCTCACCACGGACGGATCTCTACGAGCAGTACTTC.

This clonotype counts as medium-sized. The chain joins TRBV6-1 to TRBJ1-5; D gene uncertain. CDR1 and CDR2 (germline): MNHNS, SASEGT. With 8 bases removed from V and 9 bases from J, the gap between germline ends came to 17 bases. CDR3 length equals 13 residues. The CDR3 spells CASEPTATRPQHF. DNA of the CDR3: TGTGCCAGCGAGCCGACCGCGACGCGGCCCCAGCATTTT.

This clonotype was detected many times. The V gene is TRBV12-3 or TRBV12-4, the J gene TRBJ1-4, with D uncertain. CDR3 length equals 17 residues. V gave up 5 bases and J gave up 2 bases, with 18 bases separating them. The CDR3 protein is CASSPRYGTRTNEKLFF. The CDR3 DNA reads TGTGCCAGCAGTCCCCGCTACGGCACACGGACTAATGAAAAACTGTTTTTT.

This clonotype was found many times. This chain connects TRBV11-2 to TRBJ2-5; D is perhaps TRBD1 (6 bases). This CDR3 region has 14 residues. Germline V CDR1 and CDR2: SGHAT, FQNNGV. Trimming shortened V by 7 bases and J by 14 bases, and 26 bases separated the two germline ends. The CDR3 reads CASNPPGQDLRVYF. Here the CDR3 DNA reads TGTGCCAGCAACCCGCCGGGACAAGATTTACGGGTTTACTTC.

In its sample, this clonotype was seen a few times. Germline is not matched at one junction end, which may reflect a read error. The chain joins TRBV6-2 or TRBV6-3 to TRBJ2-7; D gene unclear. The CDR3 loop spans 14 amino acids. Germline V gene sequence: CDR1 MNHEY, CDR2 SVGEGT. The CDR3 loop is CASSYPRQSYEQYF. The CDR3, as DNA: TGTGCCAGCAGTTACCCGAGGCAGTCCTACGAGCAGTACTTT.

This clonotype is medium-sized (0.01 to 0.1%) in the sample. This chain links TRBV6-2 or TRBV6-3 with TRBJ2-7, with D uncertain. The CDR3 extends over 12 amino acids. Germline loops: CDR1 MNHEY, CDR2 SVGEGT. Trimming cost V 4 bases and J 2 bases, with 6 bases left between them. The CDR3 nucleotides read TGTGCCAGCAGTTTTGATACCTACGAGCAGTACTTC. It specifies CASSFDTYEQYF.

This clonotype qualifies as medium-sized. The genes are TRBV6-1 and TRBJ2-7, with D possibly TRBD1 on 5 matching bases. Trimming removed 1 base from V and 3 bases from J, with 16 bases in between. CDR3 length: 16 residues. Germline V gene data show CDR1 as MNHNS and CDR2 as SASEGT. CDR3 nucleotide sequence: TGTGCCAGCAGTGAAGACAGGAACAAGTTAAACTACGAGCAGTACTTC. Residues: CASSEDRNKLNYEQYF.

This clonotype was recorded many times. The chain carries TRBV27 and TRBJ2-7; D possibly matches TRBD1 or TRBD2 (5 bases each). Trimming cost V 6 bases and J 2 bases, with 14 bases left between them. The CDR3 consists of 14 residues. Germline V gene lookup returns CDR1 MNHEY and CDR2 SMNVEV (reference sequence). The CDR3 DNA is TGTGCCAGCAGACCGGGACGGTGGACCTACGAGCAGTACTTC. This gives the protein CASRPGRWTYEQYF.

This clonotype was seen many times. This sequence joins TRBV5-1 and TRBJ2-1; 7 bases match TRBD1. The CDR3 totals 14 residues. J lost 6 bases, V lost 0 bases, and 3 bases had no gene match. Germline CDR1 reads SGHRS; CDR2 reads YFSETQ. The CDR3 DNA sequence: TGCGCCAGCAGCTTGGTTAGGGGGCGCAATGAGCAGTTCTTC. Its translation: CASSLVRGRNEQFF.

This clonotype was detected ten times or more. The rearrangement links TRBV12-3 or TRBV12-4 to TRBJ1-1; D not resolved. V dropped 7 bases and J dropped 2 bases, with 14 bases sitting between them. CDR3 size: 14 residues. In DNA form, the CDR3 reads TGTGCCAGCACCCCGGACGGATCTAACACTGAAGCTTTCTTT. Protein product: CASTPDGSNTEAFF.

This clonotype was seen repeatedly, ten times or more. The junction departs from the called germline gene at one end, perhaps through a read error. The chain carries TRBV12-3 or TRBV12-4 and TRBJ2-7; D tentatively fits TRBD1 or TRBD2 (5 bases each). The CDR3 totals 11 residues. The CDR3, as DNA: TGTGCCAGCGCTGGGAGACAGAAAACGAACTTC. Encoded protein: CASAGRQKTNF.

By share, this clonotype counts as medium-sized. This chain links TRBV6-2 or TRBV6-3 with TRBJ1-6, with 9 positions matching TRBD1. The germline V gene has CDR1 MNHEY and CDR2 SVGEGT. The V gene end was trimmed by 2 bases and the J gene end by 10 bases; junction bases not matched to a gene: 6. CDR3 size: 15 residues. The CDR3 DNA sequence: TGTGCCAGCAGTTACGGGACAGGGACTGGGTCACCCCTCCACTTT. Its protein is CASSYGTGTGSPLHF.

In the case of this clonotype: This clone may be a read error of a much larger clone one base away. The rearrangement uses TRBV29-1 and TRBJ2-7, with 8 bases matching TRBD2. CDR1 SQVTM and CDR2 ANQGSEA come from the germline V gene. This CDR3 contains 15 residues. This CDR3 is CSVVLAVGTPYGQYF. The CDR3 DNA sequence: TGCAGCGTTGTACTAGCGGTAGGGACCCCCTACGGGCAGTACTTC.

This clonotype has a count of ten or more. The J gene is TRBJ1-6, the V gene TRBV3-1; tentative D call: TRBD1 (6 bases). Trimming pared 4 bases from V and 2 bases from J, leaving 9 bases between. This CDR3 is 15 amino acids long. The germline CDR1 and CDR2 sequences are LGHDT and YNNKEL (reference sequence). CDR3 residues: CASSPDSTYNSPLHF. DNA for the CDR3: TGTGCCAGCAGCCCGGACAGCACCTATAATTCACCCCTCCACTTT.

This clonotype has a count of ten or more. This chain connects TRBV5-1 to TRBJ2-3; weak D call: TRBD1 (5 bases). This CDR3 is built from 14 residues. Looked up from germline, CDR1 is SGHRS and CDR2 is YFSETQ. V was cut by 7 bases and J by 5 bases, with 17 bases left in between. CDR3 bases: TGCGCCAGCTCCCGGACATTTCATCAAGATACGCAGTATTTT. Residues: CASSRTFHQDTQYF. Drawing the rest from reference TRBV5-1 and TRBJ2-3, the complete variable domain is KAGVTQTPRYLIKTRGQQVTLSCSPISGHRSVSWYQQTPGQGLQFLFEYFSETQRNKGNFPGRFSGRQFSNSRSEMNVSTLELGDSALYLCASSRTFHQDTQYFGPGTRLTVL.

This chain uses TRBV14 with TRBJ1-3, with D possibly being TRBD1 (6 bases). With 4 bases removed from V and 1 base from J, the gap between germline ends came to 17 bases. The germline gives CDR1 SGHDN, CDR2 FVKESK. The CDR3 has 17 residues. The CDR3 DNA sequence: TGTGCCAGCAGCCGCTTACAGGGTCTCGGTTCTGGAAACACCATATATTTT. It yields the protein CASSRLQGLGSGNTIYF.

At least ten counts were recorded for this clonotype. The chain uses TRBV10-3 and TRBJ2-7, with 7 bases aligning to TRBD2. The V segment lost 2 bases and the J segment 4 bases; nucleotides outside the gene matches: 17. The CDR3 spans 18 residues. Germline CDR1 reads ENHRY; CDR2 reads SYGVKD. Here the CDR3 reads CAISEPSGRERVRYEQYF. The CDR3 region has the DNA TGTGCCATCAGTGAGCCGTCCGGGCGGGAGAGAGTTCGATACGAGCAGTACTTC.

Ten or more counts support this clonotype. This chain connects TRBV5-1 to TRBJ1-6, with unresolved D. Germline assignment: CDR1 SGHRS and CDR2 YFSETQ. V was pared by 4 bases and J by 5 bases, with 16 bases between. The CDR3 spans 16 residues. CDR3 protein: CASSVLSTADNSPLHF. The CDR3 DNA reads as TGCGCCAGCAGCGTTCTTTCGACGGCAGATAATTCACCCCTCCACTTT.

The chain joins TRBV12-3 or TRBV12-4 to TRBJ2-1; 8 bases fit TRBD2. The CDR3 is 15 residues long. V shed 5 bases and J 6 bases; nucleotides not matched to a gene: 9. This CDR3 reads CASSPREGPGNEQFF. The CDR3 region has the DNA TGTGCCAGCAGTCCTCGGGAGGGCCCGGGCAATGAGCAGTTCTTC.

This clonotype was seen only a few times. J is TRBJ2-3 and V is TRBV5-1; a weak D match, TRBD2 (6 bases). Deletions cut 4 bases from V and 3 bases from J, with 15 bases between. Germline V gene data show CDR1 as SGHRS and CDR2 as YFSETQ. CDR3 length: 15 residues. In nucleotides, the CDR3 is TGCGCCAGCAGCCCTGGGCTAGCGAGTACAGATACGCAGTATTTT. As protein: CASSPGLASTDTQYF. Using reference TRBV5-1 and TRBJ2-3 for the parts outside the CDR3, the full variable domain is KAGVTQTPRYLIKTRGQQVTLSCSPISGHRSVSWYQQTPGQGLQFLFEYFSETQRNKGNFPGRFSGRQFSNSRSEMNVSTLELGDSALYLCASSPGLASTDTQYFGPGTRLTVL.

This clonotype appeared many times. The chain links TRBV5-1 to TRBJ1-1; D uncertain. This CDR3 has 15 amino acids. With 2 bases removed from V and 0 bases from J, the gap between germline ends came to 11 bases. Per germline, CDR1 SGHRS and CDR2 YFSETQ. This chain's CDR3 is CASSFAPGMNTEAFF. The CDR3 nucleotides are TGCGCCAGCAGCTTTGCTCCCGGGATGAACACTGAAGCTTTCTTT. Full variable domain (outside the CDR3, taken from reference TRBV5-1 and TRBJ1-1): KAGVTQTPRYLIKTRGQQVTLSCSPISGHRSVSWYQQTPGQGLQFLFEYFSETQRNKGNFPGRFSGRQFSNSRSEMNVSTLELGDSALYLCASSFAPGMNTEAFFGQGTRLTVV.

This clonotype was detected ten times or more. In DNA form, the CDR3 reads TGCAGTGCCACAGGGGGAGCGCTCTACGAGCAGTACTTC. Amino acid sequence: CSATGGALYEQYF. This chain joins TRBV20-1 and TRBJ2-7; TRBD1 agrees at 8 bases. Germline V gives CDR1 DFQATT, CDR2 SNEGSKA (reference sequence). The CDR3 sequence is 13 residues long. Unmatched junction bases numbered 7, after V lost 6 bases and J lost 3 bases.

Comment on this clonotype: The junction does not match germline at one end; this may be a read error. The chain has TRBV7-2 and TRBJ2-4, with 8 bases identical to TRBD1. Germline CDR1 and CDR2: SGHTA and FQGNSA. CDR3 length: 17 amino acids. Written as DNA, the CDR3 is TGTGCCGGCAGCTTGAGGCCCCCGGGACAGGAGAAAAACATTCAGTACTTC. The encoded protein is CAGSLRPPGQEKNIQYF.

This clonotype is classed as medium-sized (0.01 to 0.1%). The V call is TRBV6-1, the J call TRBJ1-3; weak D call: TRBD1 (6 bases). The V gene's germline CDR1 is MNHNS and CDR2 SASEGT. The CDR3 is made up of 17 amino acids. The ends were cut back, 0 bases at V and 6 bases at J, with 18 bases in the middle. The CDR3 region has the DNA TGTGCCAGCAGTGAAGCGTTTTGGCAGGGGCCAACAAACACCATATATTTT. This gives the protein CASSEAFWQGPTNTIYF.

On this clonotype: A single base separates this from a much larger clone, so it may be a read error. The rearrangement links TRBV29-1 to TRBJ2-5, with 7 nucleotides matching TRBD1. After removal of 6 bases from V and 4 bases from J, the junction contained 8 bases not matched to a gene. From germline, CDR1 is SQVTM and CDR2 ANQGSEA. The CDR3 has 13 residues. The chain's CDR3 is CSVVTRGRETQYF. The DNA of the CDR3 is TGCAGCGTGGTAACGAGGGGGCGAGAGACCCAGTACTTC.